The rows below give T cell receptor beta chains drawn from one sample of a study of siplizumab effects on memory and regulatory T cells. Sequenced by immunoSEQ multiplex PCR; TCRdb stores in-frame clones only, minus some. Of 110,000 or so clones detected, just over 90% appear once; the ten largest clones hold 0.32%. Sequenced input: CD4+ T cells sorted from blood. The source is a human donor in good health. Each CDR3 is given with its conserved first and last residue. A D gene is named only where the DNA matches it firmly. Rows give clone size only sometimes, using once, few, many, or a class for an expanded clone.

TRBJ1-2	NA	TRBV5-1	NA	TGCGCCAGCAGCTTGAGCGGAAAAACTAACTATGGCTACACCTTC	CASSLSGKTNYGYTF
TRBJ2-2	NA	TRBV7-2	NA	TGTGCCAGCAGCACCCGAGCCGGGGAGCTGTTTTTT	CASSTRAGELFF
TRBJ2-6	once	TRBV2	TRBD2	TGTGCCAGCCGGACTAGCGCACCCTCTGGGGCCAACGTCCTGACTTTC	CASRTSAPSGANVLTF
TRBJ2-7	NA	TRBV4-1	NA	TGCGCCAGCAGCCAAGTTGGGATGGGGGAGCAGTACTTC	CASSQVGMGEQYF
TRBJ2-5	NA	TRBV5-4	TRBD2	TGTGCCAGCAGCTCCCCGACTAGCGGGAGGGCGGGTGAGACCCAGTACTTC	CASSSPTSGRAGETQYF
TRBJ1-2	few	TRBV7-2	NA	TGTGCCAGCAGCTTCAGCGTTCGTGGATCCTATGGCTACACCTTC	CASSFSVRGSYGYTF
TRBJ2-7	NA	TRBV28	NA	TGTGCCAGCAGCCCCTTAGATTACGAGCAGTACTTC	CASSPLDYEQYF
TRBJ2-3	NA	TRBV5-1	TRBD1	TGCGCCAGCAGCTTGGCAGGGGGCCCAGATACGCAGTATTTT	CASSLAGGPDTQYF
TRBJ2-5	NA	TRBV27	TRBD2	TGTGCCAGCCGAGGCGGGAGGAAGGGGAACCAAGAGACCCAGTACTTC	CASRGGRKGNQETQYF
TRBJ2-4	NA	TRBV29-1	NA	TGCAGCGTTTGGGTAGCCAAAAACATTCAGTACTTC	CSVWVAKNIQYF
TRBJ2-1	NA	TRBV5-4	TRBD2	TGTGCCAGCAGCTCACAAGCGGGGAGCTCCTACAATGAGCAGTTCTTC	CASSSQAGSSYNEQFF
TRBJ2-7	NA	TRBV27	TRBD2	TGTGCCAGCAGTTTAAGGCTTGGCTGGAGCGGGGGGGCTCCTTACGAGCAGTACTTC	CASSLRLGWSGGAPYEQYF
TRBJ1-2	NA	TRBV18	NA	TGTGCCAGCTCAATTGAAGACGAAAACTATGGCTACACCTTC	CASSIEDENYGYTF
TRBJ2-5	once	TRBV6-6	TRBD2	TGTGCCAGCAGACTAGCGGGGGGGCCCCGTGAGACCCAGTACTTC	CASRLAGGPRETQYF
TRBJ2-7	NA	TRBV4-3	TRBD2	TGCGCCAGCAGCCACCTCGCAGAGGGACTAGGGACCTACGAGCAGTACTTC	CASSHLAEGLGTYEQYF
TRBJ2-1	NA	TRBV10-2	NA	TGCGCCAGCATAGACAGACTTTACTACAATGAGCAGTTCTTC	CASIDRLYYNEQFF
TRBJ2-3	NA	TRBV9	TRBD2	TGTGCCAGCACCCAAGGCGGGAGAGGCACAGATACGCAGTATTTT	CASTQGGRGTDTQYF
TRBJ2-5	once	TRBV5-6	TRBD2	TGTGCCAGCAGCCCCGGGAGGCAGACCCAGTACTTC	CASSPGRQTQYF
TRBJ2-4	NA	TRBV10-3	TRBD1	TGTGCCATCAGTGCCCGGGCAGGGGGAGTAAACATTCAGTACTTC	CAISARAGGVNIQYF
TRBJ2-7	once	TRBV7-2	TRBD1	TGTGCCAGCAGCCCCGGACAGGGGTACGAGCAGTACTTC	CASSPGQGYEQYF
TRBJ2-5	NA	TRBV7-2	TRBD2	TGTGCCAGCAGCTCTGGACTGGCGGGAGGCGAGACCCAGTACTTC	CASSSGLAGGETQYF
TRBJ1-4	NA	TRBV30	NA	TGTGTCCTGAAGCCACTTCCCCGGGGTAATGAAAAACTGTTTTTT	CVLKPLPRGNEKLFF
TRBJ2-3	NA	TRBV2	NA	TGTGCCAGCAGTGAAGGTAGCACAGATACGCAGTATTTT	CASSEGSTDTQYF
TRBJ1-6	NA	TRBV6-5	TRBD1	TGTGCCAGCAGTTGGGGACAGGGGGCTGTTTCACCCCTCCACTTT	CASSWGQGAVSPLHF
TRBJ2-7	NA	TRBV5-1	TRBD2	TGCGCCAGCAGCGGGACTAAATCTCACGAGCAGTACTTC	CASSGTKSHEQYF
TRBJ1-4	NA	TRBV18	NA	TGTGCCAGCTCACCAGTGAACAGGGATAATGAAAAACTGTTTTTT	CASSPVNRDNEKLFF
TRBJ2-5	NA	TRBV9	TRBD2	TGTGCCAGCACCCCAGCGGGAGGGCTCGGGGAGACCCAGTACTTC	CASTPAGGLGETQYF
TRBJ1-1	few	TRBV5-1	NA	TGCGCCAGCAGCTTGTTGGGCAGGGGAGAAACTTTCTTT	CASSLLGRGETFF
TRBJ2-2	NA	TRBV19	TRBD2	TGTGCCAGTAAGGCCAGCGGGGGGAACACCGGGGAGCTGTTTTTT	CASKASGGNTGELFF
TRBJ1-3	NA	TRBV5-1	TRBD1	TGCGCCAGCAGCTTGGGGGACAGGGAGGCAAACACCATATATTTT	CASSLGDREANTIYF